The rows below give T cell receptor beta chains drawn from one sample of a study of human T cells and chemical hapten exposure. TCRdb itself ran the RACE reads through MiXCR, one entry per CDR3 protein. This table has about 110,000 distinct CDR3 sequences, about 34% appearing once. This sample comprised whole blood, obtained in connection with sensitization to the hapten diphenylcyclopropenone (DPC). The receptor source for this set is a man aged 35-49 years with alopecia areata. Some clones in this sample may be carry-over from other donors' samples. Both conserved end residues are part of each CDR3. D genes are given only for firm matches. A clone size is listed for some rows: how often the clone was seen (once, few, many), or a class if it is expanded.

size	V	J	D	CDR3	DNA
few	TRBV7-2	TRBJ1-1	TRBD1	CASSLGSGQGPQGWTEAFF	TGTGCCAGCAGCTTAGGGTCAGGTCAGGGGCCACAGGGGTGGACTGAAGCTTTCTTT
NA	TRBV27	TRBJ1-5	NA	CASSLGTMQPQHF	TGTGCCAGCAGTTTAGGGACAATGCAGCCCCAGCATTTT
few	TRBV7-2	TRBJ2-4	TRBD1	CASSSPGTVKNIQYF	TGTGCCAGCAGCTCTCCTGGGACAGTAAAAAACATTCAGTACTTC
NA	TRBV5-1	TRBJ2-3	TRBD2	CASSDGLAGGDTQYF	TGCGCCAGCAGCGATGGACTAGCGGGAGGTGATACGCAGTATTTT
NA	TRBV20-1	TRBJ2-6	NA	CSARGGRAGANVLTF	TGCAGTGCTAGAGGAGGGAGAGCTGGGGCCAACGTCCTGACTTTC
NA	TRBV29-1	TRBJ2-1	TRBD1	CSVETGGSYNEQFF	TGCAGCGTTGAAACAGGGGGCTCCTACAATGAGCAGTTCTTC
NA	TRBV7-9	TRBJ2-7	NA	CASSSEDYEQYF	TGTGCCAGCAGCTCGGAGGACTACGAGCAGTACTTC
few	TRBV28	TRBJ2-3	TRBD2	CASSSGTSGRRGTDTQYF	TGTGCCAGCAGTTCCGGGACTAGCGGGAGGAGGGGCACAGATACGCAGTATTTT
few	TRBV4-2	TRBJ2-1	TRBD2	CASSQEKWEAGSRYNEQFF	TGTGCCAGCAGCCAAGAAAAGTGGGAAGCGGGGTCAAGATACAATGAGCAGTTCTTC
NA	TRBV20-1	TRBJ2-3	TRBD2	CSAISGGRARPDTQYF	TGCAGTGCTATTTCTGGCGGGAGGGCTAGGCCAGATACGCAGTATTTT
NA	TRBV18	TRBJ1-1	TRBD1	CASSPIPPGQGTEAFF	TGTGCCAGCTCACCGATCCCTCCGGGACAGGGTACTGAAGCTTTCTTT
few	TRBV20-1	TRBJ1-4	NA	CSAQGQPNEKLFF	TGCAGTGCCCAAGGGCAGCCTAATGAAAAACTGTTTTTT
NA	TRBV9	TRBJ2-3	NA	CASSFRGDSTDTQYF	TGTGCCAGCAGCTTCAGGGGGGACAGCACAGATACGCAGTATTTT
NA	TRBV11-3	TRBJ2-5	NA	CASSPNLGVGTQYF	TGTGCCAGCAGCCCGAACCTAGGGGTTGGGACCCAGTACTTC
few	TRBV20-1	TRBJ1-4	NA	CSAKAGTAGEKLFF	TGCAGTGCTAAGGCCGGCACGGCGGGGGAAAAACTGTTTTTT
few	TRBV6-2/TRBV6-3	TRBJ2-4	NA	CASSYSPRAGLAKNIQYF	TGTGCCAGCAGTTACTCTCCGCGCGCCGGCCTAGCCAAAAACATTCAGTACTTC
NA	TRBV7-9	TRBJ2-3	TRBD2	CASSLRLAGAVDTQYF	TGTGCCAGCAGTCTTAGACTAGCGGGAGCGGTAGATACGCAGTATTTT
NA	TRBV2	TRBJ2-3	NA	CATRGTTDTQYF	TGTGCCACCCGAGGGACGACAGATACGCAGTATTTT
few	TRBV9	TRBJ2-7	NA	CASSVGPDLTYEQYF	TGTGCCAGCAGCGTAGGCCCGGACTTGACCTACGAGCAGTACTTC
few	TRBV7-3	TRBJ2-3	TRBD2	CASSWGPGTSGRPEDTQYF	TGTGCCAGCAGCTGGGGGCCTGGGACTAGCGGGAGGCCCGAAGATACGCAGTATTTT
few	TRBV7-2	TRBJ1-2	NA	CASSGDSYGYTF	TGTGCCAGCAGCGGAGACAGCTATGGCTACACCTTC
few	TRBV5-1	TRBJ2-2	NA	CASSLLGGNTGELFF	TGCGCCAGCAGCTTACTGGGGGGTAACACCGGGGAGCTGTTTTTT
NA	TRBV3-1	TRBJ1-6	NA	CASSHFKDSPLHF	TGTGCCAGCAGCCATTTCAAGGATTCACCCCTCCACTTT
NA	TRBV27	TRBJ2-7	TRBD1	CASSPSRGPPSYEQYF	TGTGCCAGCAGTCCTTCAAGGGGGCCCCCATCCTACGAGCAGTACTTC
few	TRBV29-1	TRBJ1-1	NA	CSVSRMNTEAFF	TGCAGCGTTTCGAGGATGAACACTGAAGCTTTCTTT
NA	TRBV29-1	TRBJ2-3	NA	CSVVRSDTQYF	TGCAGCGTTGTGCGGAGTGATACGCAGTATTTT
few	TRBV20-1	TRBJ2-3	TRBD2	CSEVAGGPTDTQYF	TGCAGTGAGGTAGCGGGAGGGCCTACAGATACGCAGTATTTT
few	TRBV7-9	TRBJ2-6	TRBD2	CASSGAGLAGSGSGANVLTF	TGTGCCAGCAGCGGCGCGGGACTAGCGGGATCTGGGTCTGGGGCCAACGTCCTGACTTTC
NA	TRBV7-9	TRBJ2-3	NA	CASSEQEADTQYF	TGTGCCAGCAGCGAGCAGGAAGCAGATACGCAGTATTTT